This T cell receptor beta chain was identified during a study of T cells in Graves' hyperthyroidism and ophthalmopathy. The investigators amplified TCR beta CDR3 regions from RNA transcripts. Researchers ran a first-round RT-PCR on the TCR CDR3 using the HTBI primer set. TCRdb processed the multiplex PCR reads anew with MiXCR; each CDR3 protein has one entry. The sample contains 460,000 or so distinct CDR3 sequences, 14% of which appear only once. This clonotype was counted at least ten times. Germline values: CDR1 DFQATT, CDR2 SNEGSKA (reference sequence). This CDR3 contains 16 residues. V was pared by 0 bases and J by 3 bases, with 7 bases of the junction left unmatched.

This chain joins TRBV20-1 and TRBJ2-3; TRBD2 matches at 9 bases. This receptor was identified in a woman between 18 and 29 years old with Graves' hyperthyroidism. The sequenced material came from blood. CDR3 protein: CSARDSAGGPTDTQYF. The DNA of the CDR3 is TGCAGTGCTAGAGATTCCGCGGGAGGGCCGACAGATACGCAGTATTTT.